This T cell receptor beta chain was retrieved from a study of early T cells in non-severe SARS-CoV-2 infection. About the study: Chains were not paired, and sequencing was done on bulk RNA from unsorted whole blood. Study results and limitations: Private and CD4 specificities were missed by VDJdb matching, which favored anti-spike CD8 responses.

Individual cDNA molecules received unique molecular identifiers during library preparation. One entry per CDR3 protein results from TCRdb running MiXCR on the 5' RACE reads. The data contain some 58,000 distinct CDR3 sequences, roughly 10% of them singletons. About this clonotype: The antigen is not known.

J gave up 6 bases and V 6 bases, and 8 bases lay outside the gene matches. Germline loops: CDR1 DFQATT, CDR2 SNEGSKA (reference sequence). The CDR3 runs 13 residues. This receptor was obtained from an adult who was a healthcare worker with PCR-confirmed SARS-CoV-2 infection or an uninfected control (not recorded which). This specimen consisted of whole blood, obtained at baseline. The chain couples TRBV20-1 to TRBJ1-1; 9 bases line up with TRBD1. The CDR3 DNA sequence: TGCAGTGCACGACAGGGGGGGTACGCTGAAGCTTTCTTT. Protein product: CSARQGGYAEAFF.